The T cell receptor (beta chain) described here comes from a study of T cell responses to AZD1222 COVID-19 vaccine. Repertoires were generated with immunoSEQ multiplex PCR, while TCRdb's copy carries only in-frame clones and drops some. The sample lists some 150,000 clones; about 87% were seen once. About this clone itself: Its target is unknown.

V was trimmed by 0 bases and J by 3 bases, leaving 5 bases between them. The germline V gene has CDR1 LGHNA and CDR2 YSLEER. The CDR3 runs to 13 residues. Study findings and constraints: It was only six AZD1222 recipients who were seropositive at baseline. The donors showed a predominance of white British ancestry and of females, with possible underestimation of clonal diversity.

This specimen consisted of peripheral blood, obtained on day 0 of MenACWY control vaccination. The sequence came from an adult in good health. This sequence joins TRBV4-3 and TRBJ2-5, with D maybe TRBD2 (5 bases). The CDR3 spells CASSQEREETQYF. The CDR3, as DNA: TGCGCCAGCAGCCAAGAGAGGGAAGAGACCCAGTACTTC.